The present T cell receptor (beta chain) was sequenced within a study of T cell responses to AZD1222 COVID-19 vaccine. Trimming removed 6 bases from V and 10 bases from J, with 18 bases in between. CDR1 MNHEY and CDR2 SVGEGT come from the germline V gene. The CDR3 is 13 amino acids. The data were produced by immunoSEQ multiplex PCR, yet TCRdb's version contains in-frame clones alone and is incomplete. In the table there are over 120,000 clones, 70% to 90% of which are singletons. V and J are TRBV6-2 or TRBV6-3 and TRBJ1-1; D uncertain. The material sequenced was peripheral blood, taken on day 0 of AZD1222 vaccination. The TCR comes from an adult in good health. CDR3: CASSQYTNSGAFF. As DNA, the CDR3 is TGTGCCAGCAGCCAATACACAAACTCGGGAGCTTTCTTT.